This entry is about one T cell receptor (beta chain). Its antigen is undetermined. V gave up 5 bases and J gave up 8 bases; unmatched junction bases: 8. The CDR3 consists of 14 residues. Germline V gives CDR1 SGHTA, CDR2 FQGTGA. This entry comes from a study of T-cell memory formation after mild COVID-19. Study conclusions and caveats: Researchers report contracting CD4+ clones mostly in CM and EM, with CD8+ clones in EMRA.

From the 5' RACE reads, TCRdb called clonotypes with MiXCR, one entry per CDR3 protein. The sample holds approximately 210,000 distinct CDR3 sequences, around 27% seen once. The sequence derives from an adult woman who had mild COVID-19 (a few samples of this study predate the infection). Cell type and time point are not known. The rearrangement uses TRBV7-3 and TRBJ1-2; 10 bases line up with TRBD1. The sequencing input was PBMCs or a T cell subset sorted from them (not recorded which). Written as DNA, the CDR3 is TGTGCCAGCAGCACAGGGACAGGGGCATTCGGCTACACCTTC. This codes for CASSTGTGAFGYTF. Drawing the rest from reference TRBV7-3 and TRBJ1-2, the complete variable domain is GAGVSQTPSNKVTEKGKYVELRCDPISGHTALYWYRQSLGQGPEFLIYFQGTGAADDSGLPNDRFFAVRPEGSVSTLKIQRTERGDSAVYLCASSTGTGAFGYTFGSGTRLTVV.